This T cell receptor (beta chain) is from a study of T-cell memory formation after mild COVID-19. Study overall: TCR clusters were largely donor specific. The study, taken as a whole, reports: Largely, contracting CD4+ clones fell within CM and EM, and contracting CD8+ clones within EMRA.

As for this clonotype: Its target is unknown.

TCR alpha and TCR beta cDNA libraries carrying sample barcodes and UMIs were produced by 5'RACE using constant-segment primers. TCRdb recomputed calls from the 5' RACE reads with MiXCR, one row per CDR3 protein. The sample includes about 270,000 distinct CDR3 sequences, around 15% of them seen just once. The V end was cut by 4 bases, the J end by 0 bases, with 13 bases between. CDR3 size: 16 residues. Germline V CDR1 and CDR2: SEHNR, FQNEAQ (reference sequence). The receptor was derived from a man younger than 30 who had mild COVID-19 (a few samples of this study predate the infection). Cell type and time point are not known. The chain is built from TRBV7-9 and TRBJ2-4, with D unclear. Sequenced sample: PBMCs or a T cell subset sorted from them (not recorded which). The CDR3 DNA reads TGTGCCAGCAGCTCTGTCACCGGTTTAGCCAAAAACATTCAGTACTTC. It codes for CASSSVTGLAKNIQYF.